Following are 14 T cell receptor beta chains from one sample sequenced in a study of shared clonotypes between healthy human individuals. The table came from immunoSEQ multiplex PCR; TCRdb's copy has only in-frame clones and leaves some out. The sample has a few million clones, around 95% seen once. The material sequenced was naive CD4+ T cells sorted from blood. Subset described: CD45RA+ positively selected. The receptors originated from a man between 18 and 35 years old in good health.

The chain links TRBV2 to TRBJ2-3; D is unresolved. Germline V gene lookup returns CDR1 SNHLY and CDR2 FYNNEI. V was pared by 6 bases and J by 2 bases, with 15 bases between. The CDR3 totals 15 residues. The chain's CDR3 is CASRTQAPPTDTQYF. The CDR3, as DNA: TGTGCCAGCAGGACCCAGGCCCCGCCCACAGATACGCAGTATTTT.

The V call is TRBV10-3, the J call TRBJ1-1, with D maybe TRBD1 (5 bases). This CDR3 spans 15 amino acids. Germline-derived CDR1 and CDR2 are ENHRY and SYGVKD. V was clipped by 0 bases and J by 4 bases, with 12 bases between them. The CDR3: CAISESVRVFTEAFF. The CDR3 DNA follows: TGTGCCATCAGTGAGTCAGTCAGGGTCTTCACTGAAGCTTTCTTT.

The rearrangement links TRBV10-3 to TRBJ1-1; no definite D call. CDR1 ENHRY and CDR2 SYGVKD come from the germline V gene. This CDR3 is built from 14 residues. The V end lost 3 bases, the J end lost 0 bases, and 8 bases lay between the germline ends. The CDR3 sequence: CAISDSRLNTEAFF. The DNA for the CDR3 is TGTGCCATCAGTGATAGTCGGTTGAACACTGAAGCTTTCTTT.

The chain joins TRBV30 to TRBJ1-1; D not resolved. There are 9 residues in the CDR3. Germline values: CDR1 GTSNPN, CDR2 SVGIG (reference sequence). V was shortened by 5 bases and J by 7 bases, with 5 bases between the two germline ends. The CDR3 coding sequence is TGTGCCTGGGGGAGTGAAGCTTTCTTT. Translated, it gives CAWGSEAFF.

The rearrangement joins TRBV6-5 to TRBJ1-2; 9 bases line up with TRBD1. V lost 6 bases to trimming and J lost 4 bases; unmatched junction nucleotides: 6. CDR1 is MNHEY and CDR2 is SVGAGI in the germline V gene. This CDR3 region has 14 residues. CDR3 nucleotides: TGTGCCAGCAGGGCGGACAGGGGCCTCTATGGCTACACCTTC. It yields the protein CASRADRGLYGYTF.

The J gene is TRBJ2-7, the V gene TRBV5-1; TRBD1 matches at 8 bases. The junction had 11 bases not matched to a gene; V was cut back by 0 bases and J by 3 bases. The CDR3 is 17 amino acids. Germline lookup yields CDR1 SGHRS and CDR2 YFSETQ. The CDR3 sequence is CASSLAPGQGAIYEQYF. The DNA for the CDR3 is TGCGCCAGCAGCTTGGCCCCCGGGCAGGGGGCTATCTACGAGCAGTACTTC.

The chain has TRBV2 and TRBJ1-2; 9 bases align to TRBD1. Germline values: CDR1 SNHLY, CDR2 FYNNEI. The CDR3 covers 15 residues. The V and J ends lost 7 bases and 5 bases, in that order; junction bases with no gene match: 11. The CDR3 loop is CASKTGQGTDYGYTF. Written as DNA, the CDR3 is TGTGCCAGCAAGACCGGACAGGGGACGGATTATGGCTACACCTTC.

The CDR3 region has the DNA TGCGCCAGCAGCCTCGAACCGGGACAAACATCCTTCTATGGCTACACCTTC. Amino acid sequence: CASSLEPGQTSFYGYTF. V usage is TRBV4-3 and J usage is TRBJ1-2; tentatively, D is TRBD1 (6 bases). CDR1 is LGHNA, CDR2 YSLEER, per germline. Between the trimmed V and J ends, which lost 4 bases and 4 bases, there was a span of 22 bases. The CDR3 sequence is 17 residues long.

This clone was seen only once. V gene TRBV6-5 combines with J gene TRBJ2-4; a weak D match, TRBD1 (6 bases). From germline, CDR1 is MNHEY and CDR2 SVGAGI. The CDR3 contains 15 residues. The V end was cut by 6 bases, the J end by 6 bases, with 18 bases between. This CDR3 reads CASRLVGQRINIQYF. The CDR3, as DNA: TGTGCCAGCAGATTAGTAGGACAGCGGATAAACATTCAGTACTTC.

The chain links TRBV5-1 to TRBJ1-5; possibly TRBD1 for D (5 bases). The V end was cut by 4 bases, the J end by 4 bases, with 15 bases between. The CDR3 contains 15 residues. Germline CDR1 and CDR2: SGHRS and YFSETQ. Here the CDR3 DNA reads TGCGCCAGCAGCCCCGGGACGAGCGAAAATCAGCCCCAGCATTTT. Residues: CASSPGTSENQPQHF.

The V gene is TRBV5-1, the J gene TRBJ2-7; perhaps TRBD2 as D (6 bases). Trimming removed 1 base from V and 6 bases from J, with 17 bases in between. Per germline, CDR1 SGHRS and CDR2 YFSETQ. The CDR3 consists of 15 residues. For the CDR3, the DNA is TGCGCCAGCAGCTTGAACCCGGGAGAAGGGAGCGAGCAGTACTTC. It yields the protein CASSLNPGEGSEQYF.

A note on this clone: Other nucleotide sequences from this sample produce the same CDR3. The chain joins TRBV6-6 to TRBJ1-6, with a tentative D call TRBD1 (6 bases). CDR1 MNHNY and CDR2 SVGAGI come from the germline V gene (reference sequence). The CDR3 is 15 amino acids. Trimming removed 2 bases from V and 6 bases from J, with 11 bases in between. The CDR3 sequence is CASSYLGQSNSPLHF. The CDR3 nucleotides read TGTGCCAGCAGTTACCTTGGACAGTCTAATTCACCCCTCCACTTT.

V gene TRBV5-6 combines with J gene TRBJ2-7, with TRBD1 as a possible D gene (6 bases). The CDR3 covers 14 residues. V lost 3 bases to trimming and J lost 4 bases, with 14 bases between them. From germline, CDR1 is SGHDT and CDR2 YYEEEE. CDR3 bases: TGTGCCAGCAGCTCGCCGGGACACCGATACGAGCAGTACTTC. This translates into CASSSPGHRYEQYF. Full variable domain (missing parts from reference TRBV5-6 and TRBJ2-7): DAGVTQSPTHLIKTRGQQVTLRCSPKSGHDTVSWYQQALGQGPQFIFQYYEEEERQRGNFPDRFSGHQFPNYSSELNVNALLLGDSALYLCASSSPGHRYEQYFGPGTRLTVT.

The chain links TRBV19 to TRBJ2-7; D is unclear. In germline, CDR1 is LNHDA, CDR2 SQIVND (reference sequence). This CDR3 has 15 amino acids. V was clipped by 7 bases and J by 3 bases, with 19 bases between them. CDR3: CASTPTGGSFYEQYF. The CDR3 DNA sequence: TGTGCCAGTACCCCCACCGGCGGAAGCTTCTACGAGCAGTACTTC.